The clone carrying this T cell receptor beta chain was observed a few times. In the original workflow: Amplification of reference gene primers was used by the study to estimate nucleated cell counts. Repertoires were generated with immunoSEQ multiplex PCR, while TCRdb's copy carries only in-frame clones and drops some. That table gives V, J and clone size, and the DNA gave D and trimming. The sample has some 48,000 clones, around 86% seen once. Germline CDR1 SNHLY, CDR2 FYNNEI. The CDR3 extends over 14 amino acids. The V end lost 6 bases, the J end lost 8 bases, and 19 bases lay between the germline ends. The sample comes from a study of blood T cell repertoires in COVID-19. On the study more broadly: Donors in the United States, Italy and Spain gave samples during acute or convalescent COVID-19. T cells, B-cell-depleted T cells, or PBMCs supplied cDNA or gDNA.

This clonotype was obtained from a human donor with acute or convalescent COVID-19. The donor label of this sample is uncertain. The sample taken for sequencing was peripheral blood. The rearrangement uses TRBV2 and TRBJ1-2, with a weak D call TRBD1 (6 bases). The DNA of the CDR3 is TGTGCCAGCAGAGGACTAGCCGCTCAGGGGGGCTACACCTTC. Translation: CASRGLAAQGGYTF.